A selection of T cell receptor beta chains follows, all from one sample in a study of blood T cell repertoires in COVID-19. Libraries were prepared by immunoSEQ multiplex PCR; TCRdb keeps only in-frame clonotypes and omits some of them. The sample yields around 160,000 clones, 75% to 85% seen once. Sequenced: peripheral blood. The receptors originated from a human donor with acute or convalescent COVID-19. The donor label of this sample is uncertain. The conserved cysteine and the conserved F or W are not part of the CDR3 here. The D gene is left open where the match is weak.

V	J	length	D	CDR3
TRBV7-6	TRBJ1-6	13	TRBD1	ASSLYRGYNSPLH
TRBV19	TRBJ1-5	11	.	ASSIERVQPQH
TRBV19	TRBJ1-1	14	.	ASSPWGGFMNTEAF
TRBV28	TRBJ1-5	13	TRBD1	ASGGGGASNQPQH
TRBV6-1	TRBJ1-5	15	TRBD1	ASSELRTGGSNQPQH
TRBV29-1	TRBJ1-3	13	.	SVMRGGFSGNTIY
TRBV4-1	TRBJ1-1	11	.	ASSLQRVSEAF
TRBV6-1	TRBJ1-1	13	TRBD1	ASSEYRGLNTEAF
TRBV4-1	TRBJ1-1	10	.	ASSQVGLEAF
TRBV14	TRBJ2-3	10	.	ASSYSGDTQY
TRBV27	TRBJ2-2	12	TRBD2	ASSGTSGDGELF
TRBV5-1	TRBJ1-2	12	.	ASSLDEANYGYT
TRBV10-3	TRBJ2-2	12	.	AIPAGSNTGELF
TRBV7-3	TRBJ2-1	10	.	ASSLSGNEQF
TRBV9	TRBJ1-6	14	.	ASSVGRSSYNSPLH
TRBV7-2	TRBJ2-5	16	TRBD2	ASSLPRTSGGPRETQY
TRBV5-4	TRBJ2-2	12	.	ASSSGEKAGELF
TRBV5-1	TRBJ1-5	12	TRBD1	ASSQGTGGQPQH
TRBV6-5	TRBJ2-1	11	TRBD2	ASSPGGPGEQF
TRBV18	TRBJ2-6	17	.	ASSPATVSWSSGANVLT
TRBV6-4	TRBJ1-5	18	.	ASRVSELDAGRCRNQPQH
TRBV2	TRBJ2-3	14	TRBD2	ASNPASGGVADTQY